This TCR beta chain was found in a study of cytomegalovirus exposure and HLA in healthy donors. CDR1 LGHNA and CDR2 YNFKEQ come from the germline V gene. There are 13 residues in the CDR3. Between the trimmed V and J ends, which lost 1 base and 0 bases, there was a span of 3 bases. Study-wide results and caveats: The TCR clusters that emerged in the first cohort tended, a later analysis found, to co-occur in the 110 or so validation repertoires. There were some public TCRs occurring in many donors, but most TCR sequences were rare. Specificity for CMV antigens was confirmed in vitro for a few of the CMV-associated chains.

Sequencing used immunoSEQ multiplex PCR; TCRdb keeps in-frame clones, though not all of them. In the table there are 70,000 to 80,000 clones, approximately 93% of which are singletons. The donors were in the roughly 110-subject validation cohort, distinct from the roughly 720-subject first cohort. As concerns this clone: Its target is not known.

Sequences were obtained from PBMCs. The chain employs TRBV4-2 and TRBJ1-2; no clear D. This sequence was found in a woman under 30 in good health and CMV-seropositive. In nucleotides, the CDR3 is TGTGCCAGCAGCCAAGCGGCTAACTATGGCTACACCTTC. Encoded protein: CASSQAANYGYTF.